This TCR beta chain derives from a study of blood T cell repertoires in COVID-19. Study details: Samples came from the United States, Italy and Spain, spanning acute and convalescent COVID-19.

The CDR3 is 17 amino acids. Germline V gene sequence: CDR1 LGHNA, CDR2 YNFKEQ. V trimming: 5 bases; J trimming: 2 bases; junction bases outside the gene matches: 8. In the source study's methods: Amplification from reference gene primers served as the basis for estimated nucleated cell counts. TCRdb's copy holds only in-frame clones and misses some; the assay was immunoSEQ multiplex PCR. V and J calls and clone size are as listed in that table; D and trimming were resolved from the DNA. The sample carries about 300,000 clones, more than 85% recorded once. Seattle enrolled patients during active infection and tracked them longitudinally.

The TCR originated in a woman aged 25 to 45 with COVID-19, enrolled during active disease. The sample was peripheral blood. The chain recombines TRBV4-2 with TRBJ2-5, with 13 bases identical to TRBD2. The CDR3 bases are TGTGCCAGCAGCTTCGGGACTAGCGGGGTCGTTCAAGAGACCCAGTACTTC. Translated: CASSFGTSGVVQETQYF.